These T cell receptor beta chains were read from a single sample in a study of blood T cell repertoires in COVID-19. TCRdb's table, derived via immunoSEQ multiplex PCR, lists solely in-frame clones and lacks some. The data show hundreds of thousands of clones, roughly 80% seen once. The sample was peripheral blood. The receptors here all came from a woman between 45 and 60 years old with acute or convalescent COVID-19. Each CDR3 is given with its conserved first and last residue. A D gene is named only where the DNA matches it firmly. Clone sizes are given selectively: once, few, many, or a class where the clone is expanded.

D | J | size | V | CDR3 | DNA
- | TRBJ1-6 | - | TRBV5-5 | CASSQDRSSSPLHF | TGTGCCAGCAGCCAGGATCGCTCCAGTTCACCCCTCCACTTT
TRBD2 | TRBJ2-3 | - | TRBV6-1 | CASSAFGAGGTDTQYF | TGTGCCAGCAGTGCTTTTGGAGCGGGAGGCACAGATACGCAGTATTTT
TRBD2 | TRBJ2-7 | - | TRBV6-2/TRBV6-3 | CASSWDYPSYEQYF | TGTGCCAGCAGCTGGGACTACCCCTCCTACGAGCAGTACTTC
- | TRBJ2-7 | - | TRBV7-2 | CASSLAGGHNSYEQYF | TGTGCCAGCAGCTTAGCCGGCGGGCACAACTCCTACGAGCAGTACTTC
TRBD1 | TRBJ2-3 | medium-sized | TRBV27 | CASCDRGSADTQYF | TGTGCCAGCTGCGACAGGGGGAGCGCAGATACGCAGTATTTT
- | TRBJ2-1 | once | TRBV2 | CASKEWTSNNEQFF | TGTGCCAGCAAGGAGTGGACTTCGAACAATGAGCAGTTCTTC
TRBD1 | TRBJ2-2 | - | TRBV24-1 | CATRNRGAGELFF | TGTGCCACCAGAAACAGGGGAGCCGGGGAGCTGTTTTTT
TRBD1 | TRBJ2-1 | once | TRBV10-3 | CAIRDRGVDEQFF | TGTGCCATCCGGGACAGGGGGGTGGATGAGCAGTTCTTC
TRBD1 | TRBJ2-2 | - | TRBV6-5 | CASSNSDRDTGELFF | TGTGCCAGCAGTAACTCGGACAGGGACACCGGGGAGCTGTTTTTT
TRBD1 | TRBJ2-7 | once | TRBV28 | CASSSQLGQYEQYF | TGTGCCAGCAGTTCCCAATTGGGACAGTACGAGCAGTACTTC
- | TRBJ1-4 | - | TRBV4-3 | CASSQDKGTPGGEKLFF | TGCGCCAGCAGCCAAGATAAAGGCACTCCCGGGGGTGAAAAACTGTTTTTT
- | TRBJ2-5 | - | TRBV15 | CATSRGGAFLQETQYF | TGTGCCACCAGCAGAGGGGGAGCTTTCCTCCAAGAGACCCAGTACTTC
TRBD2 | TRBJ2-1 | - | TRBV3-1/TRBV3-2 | CASSHGTSGVASRNEQFF | TGTGCCAGCAGCCACGGGACTAGCGGGGTCGCTTCTCGCAATGAGCAGTTCTTC
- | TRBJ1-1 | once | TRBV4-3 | CASSQAVGRGGTEAFF | TGCGCCAGCAGCCAAGCTGTGGGGAGAGGCGGCACTGAAGCTTTCTTT
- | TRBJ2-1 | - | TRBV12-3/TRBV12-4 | CASSLISGEEQFF | TGTGCCAGCAGTTTAATATCGGGGGAGGAGCAGTTCTTC
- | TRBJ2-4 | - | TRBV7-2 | CASSLGPFRGRKEIQYF | TGTGCCAGCAGCTTAGGGCCTTTTCGCGGCCGGAAGGAGATTCAGTACTTC
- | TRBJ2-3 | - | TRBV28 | CASSLGLDTQYF | TGTGCCAGCAGTTTGGGACTGGATACGCAGTATTTT
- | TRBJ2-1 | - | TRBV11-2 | CASSPPQRNNEQFF | TGTGCCAGCAGCCCACCACAGAGAAACAATGAGCAGTTCTTC
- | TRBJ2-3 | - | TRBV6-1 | CASSEGMTSTDTQYF | TGTGCCAGCAGTGAAGGTATGACTAGCACAGATACGCAGTATTTT
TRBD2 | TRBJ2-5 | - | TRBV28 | CASSSPEGSGKGQTQYF | TGTGCCAGCAGTTCCCCTGAGGGTAGCGGGAAAGGGCAGACCCAGTACTTC
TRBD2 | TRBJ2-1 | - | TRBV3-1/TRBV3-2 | CASSQNLGLAGGHAYNEQFF | TGTGCCAGCAGCCAAAACCTTGGACTAGCGGGGGGGCATGCCTACAATGAGCAGTTCTTC
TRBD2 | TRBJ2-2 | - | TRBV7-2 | CASSLAGEFTGELFF | TGTGCCAGCAGTTTAGCGGGAGAATTTACCGGGGAGCTGTTTTTT
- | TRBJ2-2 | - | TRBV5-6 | CASSLRGKLSFGELFF | TGTGCCAGCAGCCTTCGAGGAAAATTGTCTTTCGGGGAGCTGTTTTTT
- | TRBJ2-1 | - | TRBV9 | CASSPHPASALREQFF | TGTGCCAGCAGCCCTCATCCCGCTAGCGCCCTCAGGGAGCAGTTCTTC
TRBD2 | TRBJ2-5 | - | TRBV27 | CASSNMASGTSGGFQETQYF | TGTGCCAGCAGTAATATGGCATCCGGGACTAGCGGGGGATTCCAAGAGACCCAGTACTTC
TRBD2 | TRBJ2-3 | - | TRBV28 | CASSLSLAGEDTQYF | TGTGCCAGCAGTTTATCACTAGCGGGAGAGGATACGCAGTATTTT
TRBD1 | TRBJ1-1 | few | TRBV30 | CAWSRMTGGTEAFF | TGTGCCTGGAGTAGAATGACAGGGGGCACTGAAGCTTTCTTT
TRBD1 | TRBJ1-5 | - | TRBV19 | CASSAQGRQPQHF | TGTGCCAGTAGTGCACAGGGGAGGCAGCCCCAGCATTTT
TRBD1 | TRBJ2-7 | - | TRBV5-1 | CASSPDVTGEIYEQYF | TGCGCCAGCAGCCCGGATGTGACAGGGGAAATCTACGAGCAGTACTTC
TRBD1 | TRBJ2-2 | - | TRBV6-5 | CASIRTGGDGELFF | TGTGCCAGCATACGGACAGGGGGCGACGGGGAGCTGTTTTTT
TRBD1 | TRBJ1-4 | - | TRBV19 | CASSSSGGADEKLFF | TGTGCCAGTAGTTCCTCAGGGGGCGCCGACGAAAAACTGTTTTTT
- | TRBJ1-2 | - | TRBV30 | CAWSTGPRGGYTF | TGTGCCTGGAGTACCGGGCCTAGAGGGGGCTACACCTTC
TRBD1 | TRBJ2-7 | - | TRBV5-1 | CASSLRGQGMDEQYF | TGCGCCAGCAGCTTGCGAGGACAGGGAATGGACGAGCAGTACTTC
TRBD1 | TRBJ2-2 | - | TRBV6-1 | CASSEPQGQGPGELFF | TGTGCCAGCAGTGAACCCCAGGGACAGGGGCCCGGGGAGCTGTTTTTT
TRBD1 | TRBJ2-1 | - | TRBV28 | CASRQSGLRGWNEQFF | TGTGCCAGCAGACAATCCGGACTCAGGGGGTGGAATGAGCAGTTCTTC
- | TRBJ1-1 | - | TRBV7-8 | CASSPALVSTEAFF | TGTGCCAGCAGTCCCGCGTTAGTGAGCACTGAAGCTTTCTTT
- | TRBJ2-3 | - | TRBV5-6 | CASSFGTGTDTQYF | TGTGCCAGCAGCTTCGGGACTGGCACAGATACGCAGTATTTT
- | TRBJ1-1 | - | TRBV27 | CASSLRGSGGEAFF | TGTGCCAGCAGTTTAAGAGGAAGTGGCGGTGAAGCTTTCTTT
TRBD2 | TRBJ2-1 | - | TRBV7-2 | CASSLFDGRADEQFF | TGTGCCAGCAGCTTGTTTGACGGGAGGGCCGATGAGCAGTTCTTC
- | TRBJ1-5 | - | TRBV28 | CASRQGRDQPQHF | TGTGCCAGCAGACAAGGGAGGGATCAGCCCCAGCATTTT
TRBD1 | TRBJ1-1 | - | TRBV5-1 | CASSAQGSLGDTEAFF | TGCGCCAGCAGCGCACAGGGGTCGCTAGGTGACACTGAAGCTTTCTTT
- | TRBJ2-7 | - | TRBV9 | CASSPWDTNYEQYF | TGTGCCAGCAGCCCATGGGACACGAACTACGAGCAGTACTTC
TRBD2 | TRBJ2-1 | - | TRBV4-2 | CASSQERLAGNNEQFF | TGTGCCAGCAGCCAAGAACGGCTAGCGGGAAACAATGAGCAGTTCTTC
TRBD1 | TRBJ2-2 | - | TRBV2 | CASSDQQGANTGELFF | TGTGCCAGCAGTGATCAACAGGGGGCGAACACCGGGGAGCTGTTTTTT
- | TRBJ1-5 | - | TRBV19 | CASSGGSNQPQHF | TGTGCCAGTAGTGGGGGGAGCAATCAGCCCCAGCATTTT
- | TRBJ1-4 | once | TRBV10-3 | CAIRLGEGEKLFF | TGTGCCATCAGGCTAGGAGAGGGAGAAAAACTGTTTTTT
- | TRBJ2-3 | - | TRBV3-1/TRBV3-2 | CASSQEAVSKKYF | TGTGCCAGCAGCCAAGAAGCGGTTTCAAAAAAGTATTTT
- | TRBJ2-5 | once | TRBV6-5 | CASQLGQNQETQYF | TGTGCCAGCCAACTCGGACAGAATCAAGAGACCCAGTACTTC
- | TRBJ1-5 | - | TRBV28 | CASSWDKNQSRNQPQHF | TGTGCCAGCAGTTGGGACAAAAATCAGAGCCGCAATCAGCCCCAGCATTTT
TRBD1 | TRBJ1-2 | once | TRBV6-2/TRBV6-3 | CASSFLSLYLDREYGYTF | TGTGCCAGCAGTTTCCTGTCCCTGTATCTGGACAGGGAATATGGCTACACCTTC
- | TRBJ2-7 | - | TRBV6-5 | CASLRSASYEQYF | TGTGCCAGCCTCAGGTCTGCATCCTACGAGCAGTACTTC
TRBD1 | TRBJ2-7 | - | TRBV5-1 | CASSETGTEQYF | TGCGCCAGCAGCGAGACAGGGACCGAGCAGTACTTC
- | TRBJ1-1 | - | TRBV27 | CASSLVRNTEAFF | TGTGCCAGCAGTTTGGTGAGGAACACTGAAGCTTTCTTT
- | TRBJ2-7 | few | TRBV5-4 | CASSLDRRALDEQYF | TGTGCCAGCAGCTTGGACAGGAGGGCTTTAGACGAGCAGTACTTC
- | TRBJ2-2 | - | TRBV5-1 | CASSPTDFNTGELFF | TGCGCCAGCAGCCCTACGGACTTCAACACCGGGGAGCTGTTTTTT
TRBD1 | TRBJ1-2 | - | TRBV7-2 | CASSVPGQGDYGYTF | TGTGCCAGCAGCGTACCGGGACAGGGTGACTATGGCTACACCTTC
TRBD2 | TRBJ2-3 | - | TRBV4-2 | CASSQPSLRERHSTDTQYF | TGTGCCAGCAGCCAACCAAGTCTGCGGGAGAGACATAGCACAGATACGCAGTATTTT